Presented here are 28 T cell receptor beta chains from one specimen sequenced in a study of blood T cell repertoires in COVID-19. The table came from immunoSEQ multiplex PCR; TCRdb's copy has only in-frame clones and leaves some out. The sample lists tens of thousands of clones, around 88% occurring once. The sequencing sample was made of peripheral blood. The source of these receptors is a man in his sixties with acute or convalescent COVID-19.

This chain connects TRBV19 to TRBJ1-1; weak D call: TRBD1 (6 bases). The CDR3 has 17 residues. V dropped 3 bases and J dropped 6 bases, with 23 bases sitting between them. Germline V lookup: CDR1 LNHDA, CDR2 SQIVND (reference sequence). The CDR3 loop reads CASSMLRGGEMGSEAFF. CDR3 DNA: TGTGCCAGTAGTATGTTGAGGGGGGGCGAGATGGGATCTGAAGCTTTCTTT.

The chain uses TRBV14 and TRBJ1-1; D call uncertain. Trimming removed 1 base at V and 1 base at J, with 7 bases between. The CDR3 is 14 amino acids. Germline CDR1 is SGHDN and CDR2 is FVKESK. CDR3 bases: TGTGCCAGCAGCCAAGTCCCAGGGAACACTGAAGCTTTCTTT. Its protein product is CASSQVPGNTEAFF.

The V gene is TRBV5-1, the J gene TRBJ1-2; TRBD1 aligns across 7 bases. The CDR3 loop spans 14 amino acids. CDR1 is SGHRS, CDR2 YFSETQ, per germline. With V trimmed by 4 bases and J by 6 bases, 9 bases remained unmatched. As DNA, the CDR3 is TGCGCCAGCAGCCCCAGGGGGTCGACGAATGGCTACACCTTC. Translation: CASSPRGSTNGYTF.

The rearrangement links TRBV10-3 to TRBJ2-7; D is possibly TRBD2 (5 bases). The V gene lost 4 bases and the J gene lost 2 bases, with 9 bases spanning the gap. Germline V gene data show CDR1 as ENHRY and CDR2 as SYGVKD. This CDR3 contains 13 residues. The CDR3 region has the DNA TGTGCCATCAGTGGGACTCAAGCCTACGAGCAGTACTTC. It yields the protein CAISGTQAYEQYF.

The chain is built from TRBV6-4 and TRBJ1-5; no definite D call. Trimming removed 6 bases from V and 5 bases from J, with 14 bases in between. Germline CDR1 reads MRHNA; CDR2 reads SNTAGT. This CDR3 spans 14 amino acids. The CDR3 loop reads CASSEQLEDQPQHF. The CDR3 DNA follows: TGTGCCAGCAGCGAACAACTAGAAGATCAGCCCCAGCATTTT.

This CDR3 reads CASSLGTGNQPQHF. The CDR3 bases are TGCGCCAGCAGCCTCGGGACAGGCAATCAGCCCCAGCATTTT. The chain is built from TRBV5-1 and TRBJ1-5, with TRBD1 identical over 7 bases. Unmatched junction bases numbered 3, after V lost 4 bases and J lost 2 bases. CDR3 length: 14 residues. Germline V lookup: CDR1 SGHRS, CDR2 YFSETQ.

This clone was counted between two and nine times. The chain couples TRBV9 to TRBJ1-1, with D uncertain. V gave up 0 bases and J gave up 3 bases, with 6 bases separating them. This CDR3 is built from 13 residues. Germline V CDR1 and CDR2: SGDLS, YYNGEE. CDR3 sequence: CASSVVSDTEAFF. The CDR3 bases are TGTGCCAGCAGCGTAGTCTCCGACACTGAAGCTTTCTTT.

This CDR3 is CASSQTGAGRGNEKLFF. The CDR3 DNA is TGTGCCAGCAGCCAGACAGGTGCTGGGAGGGGAAATGAAAAACTGTTTTTT. The J gene is TRBJ1-4, the V gene TRBV4-2; perhaps TRBD1 as D (6 bases). Looked up from germline, CDR1 is LGHNA and CDR2 is YNFKEQ. The CDR3 has 17 residues. V was shortened by 3 bases and J by 5 bases, with 19 bases between the two germline ends.

The chain recombines TRBV4-1 with TRBJ2-2; 10 bases map to TRBD2. V was pared by 1 base and J by 1 base, with 3 bases of the junction left unmatched. This CDR3 contains 17 residues. Germline values: CDR1 MGHRA, CDR2 YSYEKL. The CDR3 loop reads CASSQVERGGNTGELFF. The CDR3 nucleotides are TGCGCCAGCAGCCAAGTGGAGCGGGGGGGGAACACCGGGGAGCTGTTTTTT.

A few counts support this clone. The chain carries TRBV21-1 and TRBJ1-5; the D call of TRBD1 is as the table states it, not checked on the DNA. TRBV21-1 is reported as a pseudogene. This CDR3 spans 14 amino acids. The chain's CDR3 is CASSKALGAQPQHF. The CDR3 nucleotides are TGTGCCAGCAGCAAAGCGCTTGGGGCGCAGCCCCAGCATTTT.

This chain uses TRBV10-2 with TRBJ2-1, with TRBD2 matching over 11 bases. The CDR3 totals 21 residues. Trimming removed 0 bases from V and 0 bases from J; junction bases left unmatched: 13. The germline V gene has CDR1 WSHSY and CDR2 SAAADI. The CDR3 reads CASSESGLIAGGPSSYNEQFF. CDR3 bases: TGCGCCAGCAGTGAGTCGGGGCTCATAGCGGGAGGGCCCAGCTCCTACAATGAGCAGTTCTTC.

V usage is TRBV28 and J usage is TRBJ2-5; TRBD1 matches 7 bases. The germline V gene encodes CDR1 MDHEN and CDR2 SYDVKM. The CDR3 sequence is 14 residues long. V dropped 5 bases and J dropped 3; count of bases not matched to a gene: 6. The CDR3 protein is CASSKPGQKETQYF. The CDR3 nucleotides read TGTGCCAGCAGTAAACCGGGACAGAAAGAGACCCAGTACTTC.

The chain uses TRBV4-1 and TRBJ1-4, with 9 bases lining up with TRBD1. The germline V gene has CDR1 MGHRA and CDR2 YSYEKL. This CDR3 spans 15 amino acids. The junction had 4 bases not matched to a gene; V was cut back by 2 bases and J by 6 bases. CDR3 residues: CASSQTGTGYEKLFF. CDR3 DNA: TGCGCCAGCAGCCAAACCGGGACAGGGTATGAAAAACTGTTTTTT.

The chain combines TRBV3-1 (or the pseudogene TRBV3-2) with TRBJ1-2; D unresolved. CDR3 length equals 13 residues. CDR1 and CDR2 from the germline V gene are LGHDT and YNNKEL (reference sequence). V lost 0 bases and J 7 bases, leaving 9 bases between the germline ends. CDR3 nucleotide sequence: TGTGCCAGCAGCCAAGAAACCCCGGGTGGCTACACCTTC. This translates into CASSQETPGGYTF.

The chain couples TRBV7-2 to TRBJ2-2, with TRBD1 as a possible D gene (7 bases). Germline values: CDR1 SGHTA, CDR2 FQGNSA. The CDR3 totals 14 residues. V was clipped by 8 bases and J by 6 bases, with 16 bases between them. CDR3 sequence (DNA): TGTGCCAGCCAAAGGCAGGGGGGCCCCGGGGAGCTGTTTTTT. Translating gives CASQRQGGPGELFF.

This clone was detected only once. The rearrangement joins TRBV10-3 to TRBJ2-1, with 9 positions matching TRBD2. The CDR3 covers 14 residues. CDR1 is ENHRY, CDR2 SYGVKD, per germline. V trimming: 6 bases; J trimming: 4 bases; junction bases outside the gene matches: 4. CDR3 residues: CAIRRTSEYNEQFF. The CDR3 DNA follows: TGTGCCATCAGAAGGACTAGCGAGTACAATGAGCAGTTCTTC.

J is TRBJ2-7 and V is TRBV4-3; weak D call: TRBD1 (5 bases). Between the trimmed V and J ends, which lost 0 bases and 1 base, there was a span of 10 bases. The CDR3 loop spans 15 amino acids. The V gene's germline CDR1 is LGHNA and CDR2 YSLEER. The CDR3 nucleotides read TGCGCCAGCAGCCAAGATCCCCGACAGTCCTACGAGCAGTACTTC. Translation: CASSQDPRQSYEQYF.

The table lists this clone with a count of one. This chain links TRBV7-9 with TRBJ2-6; maybe TRBD1 (6 bases). V was trimmed by 10 bases and J by 0 bases, leaving 10 bases between them. From germline, CDR1 is SEHNR and CDR2 FQNEAQ (reference sequence). This CDR3 has 14 amino acids. The CDR3 loop is CATLRGSGANVLTF. The CDR3 DNA sequence: TGTGCCACCCTCAGGGGCTCTGGGGCCAACGTCCTGACTTTC.

The chain has TRBV11-2 and TRBJ2-1; 7 bases align to TRBD2. J was trimmed by 3 bases and V by 0 bases; bases with no gene match: 5. This CDR3 has 16 residues. CDR1 SGHAT and CDR2 FQNNGV come from the germline V gene. The CDR3 spells CASSLDPRTSYNEQFF. CDR3 DNA: TGTGCCAGCAGCTTAGATCCCCGGACTAGCTACAATGAGCAGTTCTTC.

This chain connects TRBV7-9 to TRBJ1-5, with D unresolved. The CDR3 has 13 residues. V gave up 5 bases and J gave up 3 bases, with 8 bases separating them. The germline CDR1 and CDR2 sequences are SEHNR and FQNEAQ (reference sequence). CDR3 coding DNA: TGTGCCAGCAGCCCAGATACCAATCAGCCCCAGCATTTT. Protein: CASSPDTNQPQHF.

CDR3 nucleotide sequence: TGTGCCAGTAGTTTTCAGGCCAGCTCTGGAAACACCATATATTTT. It is translated as CASSFQASSGNTIYF. The chain joins TRBV19 to TRBJ1-3, with D unresolved. Germline V CDR1 and CDR2: LNHDA, SQIVND (reference sequence). There are 15 residues in the CDR3. V shed 5 bases and J shed 0 bases, with 11 bases lying between them.

The rearrangement links TRBV6-2 or TRBV6-3 to TRBJ1-5, with 7 bases lining up with TRBD1. Germline V lookup: CDR1 MNHEY, CDR2 SVGEGT. The CDR3 covers 14 residues. V was clipped by 6 bases and J by 3 bases; unmatched bases: 5. The DNA for the CDR3 is TGTGCCAGCAGCGGACAGGCGTCCAATCAGCCCCAGCATTTT. Translating gives CASSGQASNQPQHF.

The chain recombines TRBV9 with TRBJ2-1; TRBD1 agrees at 7 bases. The germline V gene encodes CDR1 SGDLS and CDR2 YYNGEE. CDR3 length equals 16 residues. J was trimmed by 4 bases and V by 4 bases; bases with no gene match: 11. Here the CDR3 reads CASSPRIGTAYNEQFF. The CDR3 region has the DNA TGTGCCAGCAGCCCCCGAATCGGGACAGCTTACAATGAGCAGTTCTTC.

V gene TRBV5-1 combines with J gene TRBJ2-2; 9 bases match TRBD2. V shed 0 bases, J shed 4 bases, and the junction held 1 base outside the gene matches. CDR3 size: 15 residues. Germline-derived CDR1 and CDR2 are SGHRS and YFSETQ. The CDR3: CASSLGGRATGELFF. CDR3 in DNA: TGCGCCAGCAGCTTGGGCGGGAGGGCCACCGGGGAGCTGTTTTTT.

V and J are TRBV27 and TRBJ2-7; TRBD1 agrees at 10 bases. V lost 6 bases, J lost 5 bases, and 10 bases stayed unmatched. The CDR3 consists of 15 residues. Germline V gene lookup returns CDR1 MNHEY and CDR2 SMNVEV (reference sequence). The CDR3, as DNA: TGTGCCAGCAGCCCGGGGTGGGACAGGGGCGACGAGCAGTACTTC. This gives the protein CASSPGWDRGDEQYF.

V usage is TRBV7-9 and J usage is TRBJ1-2; D unclear. The germline V gene has CDR1 SEHNR and CDR2 FQNEAQ (reference sequence). V lost 4 bases to trimming and J lost 6 bases, with 12 bases between them. The CDR3 contains 13 residues. CDR3 loop: CASSSKMKNGYTF. CDR3 coding DNA: TGTGCCAGCAGCTCTAAGATGAAAAATGGCTACACCTTC.

V usage is TRBV6-2 or TRBV6-3 and J usage is TRBJ1-1; 10 positions agree with TRBD1. Per germline, CDR1 MNHEY and CDR2 SVGEGT. This CDR3 region has 15 residues. Losses at the gene ends were 5 bases for V and 6 bases for J; bases not matched to a gene: 9. The DNA of the CDR3 is TGTGCCAGCAGTGGCCACCGGGACAGGGGAGCTGAAGCTTTCTTT. It encodes CASSGHRDRGAEAFF.

The chain employs TRBV19 and TRBJ2-7, with 8 bases identical to TRBD1. J gave up 4 bases and V 4 bases, and 6 bases lay outside the gene matches. The CDR3 is made up of 14 amino acids. The germline CDR1 and CDR2 sequences are LNHDA and SQIVND (reference sequence). The chain's CDR3 is CASSTGGPPYEQYF. As DNA, the CDR3 is TGTGCCAGTAGTACAGGGGGCCCTCCATACGAGCAGTACTTC.